This T cell receptor beta chain comes out of a study of T cells in Graves' hyperthyroidism and ophthalmopathy. Amplified TCR beta CDR3 regions derived from RNA transcripts. HTBI primers drove first-round RT-PCR of the TCR CDR3. TCRdb re-analysed the multiplex PCR reads in MiXCR, keeping a single row per CDR3 protein. The data show approximately 360,000 distinct CDR3 sequences, around 25% seen once. Germline V gives CDR1 MNHNS, CDR2 SASEGT. With V trimmed by 7 bases and J by 0 bases, 27 bases remained unmatched. The CDR3 spans 22 residues. This chain connects TRBV6-1 to TRBJ2-4, with 7 nucleotides matching TRBD2. The receptor comes from a man in his forties or fifties with Graves' hyperthyroidism. Sequenced material: blood. This chain's CDR3 is CASIPLAFGGSDVLKAKNIQYF. DNA for the CDR3: TGTGCCAGCATTCCCCTTGCATTTGGCGGGAGTGATGTACTTAAAGCCAAAAACATTCAGTACTTC.